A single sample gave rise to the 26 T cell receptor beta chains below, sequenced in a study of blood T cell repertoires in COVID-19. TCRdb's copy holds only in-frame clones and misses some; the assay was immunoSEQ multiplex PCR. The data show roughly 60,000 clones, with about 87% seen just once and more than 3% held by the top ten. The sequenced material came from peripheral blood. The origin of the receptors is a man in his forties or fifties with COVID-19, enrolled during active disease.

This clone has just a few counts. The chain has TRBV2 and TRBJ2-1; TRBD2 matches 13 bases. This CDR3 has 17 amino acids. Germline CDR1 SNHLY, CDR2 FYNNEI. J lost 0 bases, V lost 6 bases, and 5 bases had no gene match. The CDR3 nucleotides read TGTGCCAGCAGCGAACTAGCGGGAGGGAGCTCCTACAATGAGCAGTTCTTC. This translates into CASSELAGGSSYNEQFF.

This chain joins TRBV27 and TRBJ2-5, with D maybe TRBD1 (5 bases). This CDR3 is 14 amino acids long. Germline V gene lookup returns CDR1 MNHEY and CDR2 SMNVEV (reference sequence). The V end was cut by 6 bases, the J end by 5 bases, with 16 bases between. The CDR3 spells CASRRQGPEETQYF. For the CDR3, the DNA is TGTGCCAGCAGGCGGCAGGGTCCGGAGGAGACCCAGTACTTC.

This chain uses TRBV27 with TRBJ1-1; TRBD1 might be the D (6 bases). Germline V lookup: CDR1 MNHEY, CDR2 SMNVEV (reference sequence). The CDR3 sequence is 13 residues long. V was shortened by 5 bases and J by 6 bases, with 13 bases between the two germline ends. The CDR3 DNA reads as TGTGCCAGCAGTAAACAGGGTACGTCTGAAGCTTTCTTT. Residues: CASSKQGTSEAFF.

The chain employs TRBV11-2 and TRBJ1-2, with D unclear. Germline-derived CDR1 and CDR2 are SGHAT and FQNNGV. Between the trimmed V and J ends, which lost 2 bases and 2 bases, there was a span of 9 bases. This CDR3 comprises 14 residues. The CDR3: CASSLTDYNYGYTF. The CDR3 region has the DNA TGTGCCAGCAGCTTAACAGATTACAACTATGGCTACACCTTC.

CDR3 coding DNA: TGCGCCAGCAGCTTGGGAGGACACTCCACAGATACGCAGTATTTT. It is translated as CASSLGGHSTDTQYF. V and J are TRBV5-1 and TRBJ2-3; the D gene is possibly TRBD1 (5 bases). Trimming stripped 0 bases from V and 2 bases from J, with 10 bases between. This CDR3 is 15 amino acids long. CDR1 and CDR2 from the germline V gene are SGHRS and YFSETQ.

CDR3: CASSLAGREGLYF. Written as DNA, the CDR3 is TGTGCCAGCAGCTTAGCTGGGCGGGAGGGCCTGTACTTC. The genes are TRBV7-9 and TRBJ2-4; 9 positions agree with TRBD2. Germline V gene lookup returns CDR1 SEHNR and CDR2 FQNEAQ (reference sequence). V shed 0 bases and J 15 bases; nucleotides not matched to a gene: 6. The length of the CDR3 is 13 residues.

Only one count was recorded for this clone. The CDR3 region has the DNA TGTGCCAGCAGTGAGAGGGCGGGAAACACCATATATTTT. This codes for CASSERAGNTIYF. J is TRBJ1-3 and V is TRBV2; D uncertain. The V gene's germline CDR1 is SNHLY and CDR2 FYNNEI. CDR3 size: 13 residues. Trimming took off 3 bases at V and 4 bases at J, with 7 bases between the two ends.

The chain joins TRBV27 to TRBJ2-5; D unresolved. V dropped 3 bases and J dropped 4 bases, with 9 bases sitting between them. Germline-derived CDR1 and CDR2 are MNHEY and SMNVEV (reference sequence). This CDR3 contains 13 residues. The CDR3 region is CASSFFPGETQYF. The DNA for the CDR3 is TGTGCCAGCAGTTTTTTTCCGGGAGAGACCCAGTACTTC.

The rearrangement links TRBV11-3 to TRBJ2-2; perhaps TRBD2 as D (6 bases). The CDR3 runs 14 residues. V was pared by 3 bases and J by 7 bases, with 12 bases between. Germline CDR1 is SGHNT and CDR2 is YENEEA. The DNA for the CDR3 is TGTGCCAGCAGCTTGGATAGGGGAGGCGGGGAGCTGTTTTTT. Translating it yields CASSLDRGGGELFF.

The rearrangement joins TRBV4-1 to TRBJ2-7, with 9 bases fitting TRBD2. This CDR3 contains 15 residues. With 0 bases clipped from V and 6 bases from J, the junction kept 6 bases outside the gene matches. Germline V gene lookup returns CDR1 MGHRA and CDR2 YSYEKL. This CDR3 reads CASSQDSSGRSEQYF. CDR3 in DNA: TGCGCCAGCAGCCAAGATTCCAGCGGGAGGAGCGAGCAGTACTTC.

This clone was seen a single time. CDR3 DNA: TGTGCCACGGGTCCTAAGGGGGCTTATAATTCACCCCTCCACTTT. This codes for CATGPKGAYNSPLHF. This rearrangement joins TRBV24-1 to TRBJ1-6, with TRBD1 matching over 7 bases. V lost 10 bases and J lost 4; bases outside the gene matches: 9. Per the germline V gene, CDR1 is KGHDR and CDR2 is SFDVKD. The length of the CDR3 is 15 residues.

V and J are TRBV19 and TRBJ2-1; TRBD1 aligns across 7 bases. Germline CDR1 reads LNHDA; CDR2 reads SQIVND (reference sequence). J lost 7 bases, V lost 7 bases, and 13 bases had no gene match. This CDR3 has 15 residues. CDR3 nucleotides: TGTGCCAGTACCCTTGGCAGGGGGTATTGGAATGAGCAGTTCTTC. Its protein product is CASTLGRGYWNEQFF.

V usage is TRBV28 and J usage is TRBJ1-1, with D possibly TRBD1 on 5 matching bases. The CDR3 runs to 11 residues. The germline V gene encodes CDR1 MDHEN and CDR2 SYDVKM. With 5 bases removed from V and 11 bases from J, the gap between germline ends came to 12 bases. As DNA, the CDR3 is TGTGCCAGCAGTCTACAGGAGGGGGCTTTCTTT. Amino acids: CASSLQEGAFF.

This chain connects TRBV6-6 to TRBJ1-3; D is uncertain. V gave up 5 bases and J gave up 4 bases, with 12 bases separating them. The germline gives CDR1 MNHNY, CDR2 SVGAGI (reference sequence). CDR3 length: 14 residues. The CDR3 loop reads CASSRSGPGNTIYF. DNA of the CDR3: TGTGCCAGCAGTCGATCTGGCCCGGGAAACACCATATATTTT.

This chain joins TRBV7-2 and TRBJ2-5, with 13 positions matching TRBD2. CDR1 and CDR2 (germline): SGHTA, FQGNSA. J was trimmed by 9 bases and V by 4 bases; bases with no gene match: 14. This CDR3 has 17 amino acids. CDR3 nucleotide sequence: TGTGCCAGCAGCTGGAAATTGGGACTAGCGGGGACGGGGGCCCAGTACTTC. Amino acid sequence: CASSWKLGLAGTGAQYF.

This CDR3 is CASSEGRGGEQYF. As DNA, the CDR3 is TGTGCCAGCAGTGAGGGCAGGGGCGGCGAGCAGTACTTC. This chain uses TRBV6-1 with TRBJ2-7; weak D call: TRBD1 (6 bases). CDR3 length: 13 residues. V was trimmed by 3 bases and J by 6 bases, leaving 12 bases between them. CDR1 and CDR2 (germline): MNHNS, SASEGT.

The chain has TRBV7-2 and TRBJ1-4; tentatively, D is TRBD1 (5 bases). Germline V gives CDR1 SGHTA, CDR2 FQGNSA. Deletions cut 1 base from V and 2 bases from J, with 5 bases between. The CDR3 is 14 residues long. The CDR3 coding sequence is TGTGCCAGCAGCTTAGGGGGCACTAATGAAAAACTGTTTTTT. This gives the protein CASSLGGTNEKLFF.

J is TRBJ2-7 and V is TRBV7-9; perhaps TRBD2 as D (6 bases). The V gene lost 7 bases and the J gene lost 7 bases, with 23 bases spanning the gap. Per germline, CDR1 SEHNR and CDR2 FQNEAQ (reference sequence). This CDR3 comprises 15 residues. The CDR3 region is CASTHRDRFAGEQYF. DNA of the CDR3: TGTGCCAGCACCCACCGGGACCGCTTCGCGGGGGAGCAGTACTTC.

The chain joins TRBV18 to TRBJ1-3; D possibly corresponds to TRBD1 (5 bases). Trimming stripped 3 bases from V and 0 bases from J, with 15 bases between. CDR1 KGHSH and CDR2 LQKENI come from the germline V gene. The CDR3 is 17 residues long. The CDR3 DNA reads TGTGCCAGCTCACCCTCGGTAGGGGCGATCTCTGGAAACACCATATATTTT. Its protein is CASSPSVGAISGNTIYF.

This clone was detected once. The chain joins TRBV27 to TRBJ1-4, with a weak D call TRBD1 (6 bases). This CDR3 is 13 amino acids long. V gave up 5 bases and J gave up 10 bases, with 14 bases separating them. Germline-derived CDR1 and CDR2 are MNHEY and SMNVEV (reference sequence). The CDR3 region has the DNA TGTGCCAGCAGTGCACAGGGTGACGGAAAACTGTTTTTT. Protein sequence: CASSAQGDGKLFF.

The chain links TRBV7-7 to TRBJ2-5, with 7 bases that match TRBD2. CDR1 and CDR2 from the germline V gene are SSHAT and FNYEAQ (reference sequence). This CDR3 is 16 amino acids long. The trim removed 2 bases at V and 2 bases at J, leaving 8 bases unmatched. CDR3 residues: CASSLWGGSEQETQYF. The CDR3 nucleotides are TGTGCCAGCAGCTTATGGGGGGGGAGCGAGCAAGAGACCCAGTACTTC.

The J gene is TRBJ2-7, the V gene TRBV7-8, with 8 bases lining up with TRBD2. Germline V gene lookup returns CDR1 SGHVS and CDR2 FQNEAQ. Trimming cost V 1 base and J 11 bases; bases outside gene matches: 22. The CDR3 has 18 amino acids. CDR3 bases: TGTGCCAGCAGCTTAGTACGCCCGGGACGGGGGGGTTCAGAGTTTAAGTACTTC. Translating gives CASSLVRPGRGGSEFKYF.

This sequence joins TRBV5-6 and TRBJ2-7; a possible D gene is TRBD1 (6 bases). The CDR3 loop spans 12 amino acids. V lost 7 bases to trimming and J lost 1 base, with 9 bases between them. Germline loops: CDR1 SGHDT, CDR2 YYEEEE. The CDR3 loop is CASLDSSYEQYF. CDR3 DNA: TGTGCCAGCCTGGACAGTTCCTACGAGCAGTACTTC.

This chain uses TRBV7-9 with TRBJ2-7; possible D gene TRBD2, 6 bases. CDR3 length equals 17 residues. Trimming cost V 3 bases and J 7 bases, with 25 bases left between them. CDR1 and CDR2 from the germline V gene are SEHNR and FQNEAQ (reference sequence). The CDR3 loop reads CASSLRGEMPPPEEQYF. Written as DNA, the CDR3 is TGTGCCAGCAGCTTGCGGGGAGAGATGCCCCCCCCGGAAGAGCAGTACTTC.

The CDR3 DNA follows: TGTGCCAGCAGCTCGTTTAACGAGCAGTACTTC. The encoded protein is CASSSFNEQYF. The rearrangement links TRBV11-2 to TRBJ2-7, with D uncertain. Trimming removed 4 bases from V and 5 bases from J, with 6 bases in between. Germline CDR1 SGHAT, CDR2 FQNNGV. The CDR3 covers 11 residues.

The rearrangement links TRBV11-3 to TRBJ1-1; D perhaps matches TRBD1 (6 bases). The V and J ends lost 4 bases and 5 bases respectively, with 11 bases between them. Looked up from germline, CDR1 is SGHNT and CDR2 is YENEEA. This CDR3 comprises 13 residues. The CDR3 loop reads CASSSQGGTEAFF. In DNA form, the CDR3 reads TGTGCCAGCAGCTCCCAAGGGGGTACTGAAGCTTTCTTT.